The present T cell receptor beta chain was sequenced within a study of beta chain features in type 1 diabetes (dated by TCRdb to the late 2010s). Regarding the research as a whole: Patients and healthy donors did not differ in mean age, gender distribution, total cell number or subset yield. The study compared the TCRB repertoires of sorted circulating CD4+ T cell subsets in recently diagnosed type 1 diabetes patients with those in matched healthy donors. Regulatory and stem cell-like memory subsets were obtained from only 8 patients and roughly 8 healthy donors, while naive and central memory subsets were obtained from all 30 or so donors. A total of about 100 million sorted cells were examined across all samples, and RNA yield correlated strongly with the number of cells per subset.

The entire isolated RNA was reverse transcribed using the High Capacity cDNA Reverse Transcription Kit, and thus expressed TCRB transcripts were sequenced. Deep immunoSEQ sequencing was applied to naive, central memory and regulatory T cell samples, giving an average of around 4 million total reads per sample. Sorted cells were lysed in RLT buffer and RNA was extracted with DNase-treated RNeasy Micro or Mini kits, depending on cell number. To prevent cross-contamination, every cell subset was processed on its own, while patient and healthy donor samples were processed together. The immunoSEQ multiplex PCR was used to amplify TCRB sequences from cDNA, yielding 87-bp fragments that span the CDR3 region. Sequencing of the amplicons was performed on the Illumina HiSeq platform. Regarding the original processing steps: Synthetic template baselines were used to correct PCR bias computationally, reads within Hamming distance 2 were collapsed, and singletons that could not be merged were discarded. By aligning reads against IMGT, V, D and J genes, CDR3 length, and insertions or deletions at six rearrangement sites were assigned. Within each subset, clonotype counts were normalized to sorted cell number, after which true diversity and Gini coefficients were computed with the tcR R package. The overlap coefficient, calculated on TCRB nucleotide sequences, was used to quantify repertoire sharing. Out-of-frame TCRB sequences from naive cells were analyzed as a proxy for the pre-selection repertoire. TCRdb limited this immuneACCESS table to in-frame rearrangements with V and J called. A share of clones is missing; checked studies link under half to unresolved V genes, and the rest is unexplained. The DNA gave D and trimming, while V, J and clone size come from that table. The table for this sample lists 300,000 or so clones; 13% to 15% of them were counted only once. The top ten clonotypes cover 0.017% of the sample.

Taken from cysteine to phenylalanine, the CDR3 has 14 residues. The sequence is cut down to CDR3 DNA, 42 bases in frame from base 1. Unmatched junction bases come to 5, with V trimmed by 6 bases and J by 6 bases. According to the germline V gene (reference sequence), CDR1 reads MNHNY and CDR2 reads SVGAGI. A single peripheral blood draw of about 116 mL on average was collected from each donor into heparinised tubes. A BD FACSAria II and a panel including CD45RO, CCR7, CD25, CD127, CD95 and CD27 were used to sort naive, central memory, regulatory and stem cell-like memory CD4+ T cells. Every sorted population had a purity above 98%. PBMCs were isolated immediately by Lymphoprep density gradient centrifugation and stained directly without culture. To minimize batch effects, samples were stained and sorted in pairs, one healthy donor with one patient per experiment. Study-level results and caveats: Because cDNA rather than genomic DNA was sequenced, highly expressing activated cells could have been over-represented, although no difference in activation and CD3 levels was found between groups. Naive, central memory and regulatory TCRB repertoires appeared more similar among patients than among healthy donors. HLA sub-analyses involved small numbers of individuals, so any influence of HLA type on TCRB rearrangement remained unresolved. PCR might favor shorter templates, but patient and control samples were amplified and corrected together, so any skew would affect both groups equally. At VDJ recombination sites, type 1 diabetes patients had fewer insertions and more deleted nucleotides, which implies abnormalities in thymic rearrangement. Type 1 diabetes patients showed a moderate but significant shortening of TCRB CDR3 length in all four CD4+ subsets.

In this sample, this clone turned up a few times. What antigen it recognizes has not been identified. No per-base quality is available; no much larger clone lies one base away. The chain was built from TRBV6-6 and TRBJ1-4, with TRBD1 identical over 9 junction bases. The source is a young man with type 1 diabetes. Material for sequencing was naive CD4+ T cells from blood. Read against the paper, the sample's cell subset or site label means: true naive CD4+ T cells. The DNA reads as follows: TGTGCCAGCAGACCACAGGGGGCCGATGAAAAACTGTTTTTT. It translates as CASRPQGADEKLFF.